This is a list of T cell receptor beta chains from one sample in a study of lymphopenia after photon versus proton radiotherapy. The repertoire was sequenced with immunoSEQ multiplex PCR; TCRdb's copy has only in-frame clones and lacks some. This table has 150,000 or so clones, about 85% appearing once. This specimen was peripheral blood, taken from a patient treated with photon-based radiotherapy. These receptors were collected from a man over 45 with gastric cancer. The CDR3 runs from the conserved cysteine through the conserved F or W. The order of the fields is J gene, D gene, clone size, V gene, CDR3 DNA, CDR3 protein. The D gene is left open where the match is weak. Some rows have no size entry. The others give once, few or many, or a class for an expanded clone.

J: TRBJ1-4; D: TRBD1; size: few; V: TRBV7-2; DNA: TGTGCCAGCAGCCTCTCCCCGACAGGGGGCTCTGAAAAACTGTTTTTT; CDR3: CASSLSPTGGSEKLFF
J: TRBJ2-7; D: TRBD1; size: NA; V: TRBV7-9; DNA: TGTGCCAGCAGCTTGCAAGCCGGGACAGGGGGCCGCGAGCAGTACTTC; CDR3: CASSLQAGTGGREQYF
J: TRBJ2-5; D: TRBD1; size: NA; V: TRBV7-2; DNA: TGTGCCAGCAGCTTAATCCGACAGGGTGCGGGAGAGACCCAGTACTTC; CDR3: CASSLIRQGAGETQYF
J: TRBJ2-1; D: NA; size: NA; V: TRBV11-2; DNA: TGTGCCAGCAGCTTAGGGCAGGGCAATGAGCAGTTCTTC; CDR3: CASSLGQGNEQFF
J: TRBJ2-2; D: TRBD1; size: NA; V: TRBV6-5; DNA: TGTGCCTCCCAACTCGCAGGGGGCACCGGGGAGCTGTTTTTT; CDR3: CASQLAGGTGELFF
J: TRBJ2-5; D: NA; size: NA; V: TRBV10-2; DNA: TGCGCCAGCAGGCCCAGAGAGGAGACCCAGTACTTC; CDR3: CASRPREETQYF
J: TRBJ2-2; D: NA; size: NA; V: TRBV18; DNA: TGTGCCAGCTCACCTCAGGGGATTGTATCAGCGAACACCGGGGAGCTGTTTTTT; CDR3: CASSPQGIVSANTGELFF
J: TRBJ2-7; D: NA; size: once; V: TRBV5-6; DNA: TGTGCCAGCAGCTTGGGATCGGGGGACTACGAGCAGTACTTC; CDR3: CASSLGSGDYEQYF
J: TRBJ2-7; D: NA; size: NA; V: TRBV5-6; DNA: TGTGCCAGCAGCTCCTCGTGGGCGGGACCGGCCTACGAGCAGTACTTC; CDR3: CASSSSWAGPAYEQYF
J: TRBJ2-6; D: NA; size: NA; V: TRBV6-4; DNA: TGTGCCAGCAGTGAGAGGGACACACTCTCTGGGGCCAACGTCCTGACTTTC; CDR3: CASSERDTLSGANVLTF
J: TRBJ1-5; D: NA; size: NA; V: TRBV5-5; DNA: TGTGCCAGCAGACGCGGAAGGGGGAACGACAATCAGCCCCAGCATTTT; CDR3: CASRRGRGNDNQPQHF
J: TRBJ2-1; D: NA; size: NA; V: TRBV27; DNA: TGTGCCAGCAGTTCCGGACAAAACTACTCTCCATACAATGAGCAGTTCTTC; CDR3: CASSSGQNYSPYNEQFF
J: TRBJ1-4; D: TRBD1; size: NA; V: TRBV19; DNA: TGTGCCAGTAGCCTAGACAGGGTGTCGGCTAATGAAAAACTGTTTTTT; CDR3: CASSLDRVSANEKLFF
J: TRBJ2-2; D: NA; size: NA; V: TRBV4-1; DNA: TGCGCCAGCAGCCAAGTTGGACGGAACACCGGGGAGCTGTTTTTT; CDR3: CASSQVGRNTGELFF
J: TRBJ2-3; D: NA; size: NA; V: TRBV6-1; DNA: TGTGCCAGCAGTGAAAGGAGCCAGAGCACAGATACGCAGTATTTT; CDR3: CASSERSQSTDTQYF
J: TRBJ2-3; D: TRBD2; size: few; V: TRBV5-4; DNA: TGTGCCAGCAGTTTGAGGGAGGGCCGTCTTCTGTGGGCTCCAGATACGCAGTATTTT; CDR3: CASSLREGRLLWAPDTQYF
J: TRBJ1-1; D: TRBD1; size: few; V: TRBV30; DNA: TGTGCCTGGAGAGGGGGGACAGCAGGCTATGAAGCTTTCTTT; CDR3: CAWRGGTAGYEAFF
J: TRBJ1-5; D: NA; size: NA; V: TRBV5-4; DNA: TGTGCCAGCAGCTGGTTTAGCAATCAGCCCCAGCATTTT; CDR3: CASSWFSNQPQHF
J: TRBJ2-1; D: NA; size: once; V: TRBV12-5; DNA: TGTGCTAGTGGTTCGAGGGGACTCCCCGCCTACAATGAGCAGTTCTTC; CDR3: CASGSRGLPAYNEQFF
J: TRBJ2-6; D: NA; size: NA; V: TRBV7-2; DNA: TGTGCCAGCAGCTTAGTGGGAACTGGGGCCAACGTCCTGACTTTC; CDR3: CASSLVGTGANVLTF
J: TRBJ2-7; D: NA; size: NA; V: TRBV9; DNA: TGTGCCAGCAGCGTAGAGTCTAGCGCCTACTACGAGCAGTACTTC; CDR3: CASSVESSAYYEQYF
J: TRBJ1-2; D: NA; size: NA; V: TRBV4-1; DNA: TGCGCCAGCAGCCAAGACCGGGGTAGCTATGGCTACACCTTC; CDR3: CASSQDRGSYGYTF
J: TRBJ2-2; D: NA; size: NA; V: TRBV5-1; DNA: TGCGCCAGCAGTTCCGTTGGCACCGGGGAGCTGTTTTTT; CDR3: CASSSVGTGELFF
J: TRBJ2-7; D: NA; size: NA; V: TRBV5-6; DNA: TGTGCCAGCAGCCGACCCACGAGGTCCTACGAGCAGTACTTC; CDR3: CASSRPTRSYEQYF
J: TRBJ2-2; D: NA; size: NA; V: TRBV5-1; DNA: TGCGCCAGCAGCTTGGACCACACTAGTGGCGGGGAGCTGTTTTTT; CDR3: CASSLDHTSGGELFF
J: TRBJ1-4; D: TRBD1; size: NA; V: TRBV7-2; DNA: TGTGCCAGTTCGGGGACAGGGGAAAAACTGTTTTTT; CDR3: CASSGTGEKLFF
J: TRBJ1-2; D: TRBD1; size: once; V: TRBV19; DNA: TGTGCCAGTCGACAGGGGGACTATGGCTACACCTTC; CDR3: CASRQGDYGYTF
J: TRBJ1-2; D: TRBD1; size: NA; V: TRBV18; DNA: TGTGCCAGCTCACCACCGGCAGGGGGAAGAGGCTACACCTTC; CDR3: CASSPPAGGRGYTF
J: TRBJ1-2; D: NA; size: NA; V: TRBV6-5; DNA: TGTGCCAGCAGTTACTCGACTGGCGCCGGCCGCTATGGCTACACCTTC; CDR3: CASSYSTGAGRYGYTF